A single sample gave rise to the 9 T cell receptor beta chains below, sequenced in a study of cytomegalovirus exposure and HLA in healthy donors. 60 Vbeta and 13 Jbeta primers were used in PCR. Produced via immunoSEQ multiplex PCR; TCRdb's table is partial and in-frame only. Its table records some 80,000 clones. The sample was PBMCs. These receptors were obtained from a woman aged 25-40 years in good health and CMV-seronegative.

J is TRBJ1-2 and V is TRBV5-4; D call uncertain. Trimming took off 3 bases at V and 6 bases at J, with 9 bases between the two ends. Germline loops: CDR1 SGHNT, CDR2 YYREEE (reference sequence). This CDR3 is built from 12 residues. The CDR3 loop is CASSYRADGYTF. In DNA, the CDR3 is TGTGCCAGCAGCTACAGAGCGGATGGCTACACCTTC.

The J gene is TRBJ2-1, the V gene TRBV30; TRBD2 matches at 8 bases. With 2 bases clipped from V and 2 bases from J, the junction kept 5 bases outside the gene matches. The CDR3 runs to 15 residues. Germline loops: CDR1 GTSNPN, CDR2 SVGIG (reference sequence). The CDR3 DNA follows: TGTGCCTGGAGTCCCTCGGGAGGGCCCTACAATGAGCAGTTCTTC. Its translation: CAWSPSGGPYNEQFF.

V usage is TRBV5-1 and J usage is TRBJ2-1, with 11 bases fitting TRBD2. Germline assignment: CDR1 SGHRS and CDR2 YFSETQ. The V gene end was trimmed by 4 bases and the J gene end by 4 bases; junction bases not matched to a gene: 4. There are 15 residues in the CDR3. The CDR3 DNA reads TGCGCCAGCAGCGAGACTAGCGGGACTTACAATGAGCAGTTCTTC. Protein: CASSETSGTYNEQFF.

This chain joins TRBV6-6 and TRBJ1-2, with 10 bases that match TRBD1. V shed 5 bases, J shed 4 bases, and the junction held 7 bases outside the gene matches. Per the germline V gene, CDR1 is MNHNY and CDR2 is SVGAGI (reference sequence). This CDR3 contains 15 residues. The CDR3 region is CASSVRTGGIYGYTF. The CDR3 DNA follows: TGTGCCAGCAGTGTACGGACAGGGGGAATCTATGGCTACACCTTC.

This chain links TRBV6-1 with TRBJ2-3; 11 positions agree with TRBD2. Losses at the gene ends were 4 bases for V and 3 bases for J; bases not matched to a gene: 9. Germline loops: CDR1 MNHNS, CDR2 SASEGT. This CDR3 has 17 amino acids. CDR3 region: CASSGGASGGRTDTQYF. The CDR3 DNA follows: TGTGCCAGCAGTGGGGGGGCTAGCGGGGGGCGTACAGATACGCAGTATTTT.

The rearrangement uses TRBV4-1 and TRBJ1-1; a possible D gene is TRBD1 (6 bases). V was cut by 2 bases and J by 4 bases, with 17 bases left in between. Germline values: CDR1 MGHRA, CDR2 YSYEKL. The CDR3 runs 16 residues. The CDR3 loop reads CASSQLFGQLVTEAFF. The CDR3 DNA reads TGCGCCAGCAGCCAATTGTTTGGACAGCTGGTCACTGAAGCTTTCTTT.

The chain's CDR3 is CASVNRANTEAFF. The CDR3 DNA reads as TGTGCCAGCGTTAACAGGGCGAACACTGAAGCTTTCTTT. The rearrangement joins TRBV6-1 to TRBJ1-1, with a tentative D call TRBD1 (6 bases). CDR1 and CDR2 from the germline V gene are MNHNS and SASEGT. The CDR3 consists of 13 residues. V was pared by 8 bases and J by 1 base, with 11 bases between.

The genes are TRBV5-1 and TRBJ1-3, with TRBD1 as a possible D gene (6 bases). This CDR3 spans 15 amino acids. From germline, CDR1 is SGHRS and CDR2 YFSETQ. Between the trimmed V and J ends, which lost 4 bases and 2 bases, there was a span of 13 bases. CDR3 protein: CASSVGTPPGNTIYF. CDR3 DNA: TGCGCCAGCAGCGTGGGGACACCCCCTGGAAACACCATATATTTT.

The chain couples TRBV19 to TRBJ1-2, with TRBD1 identical over 7 bases. CDR3 length: 14 residues. Trimming removed 5 bases from V and 1 base from J; junction bases left unmatched: 4. Germline V CDR1 and CDR2: LNHDA, SQIVND (reference sequence). The CDR3 spells CASSGGQHNYGYTF. CDR3 DNA sequence: TGTGCCAGTAGTGGGGGACAGCATAACTATGGCTACACCTTC.